This section outlines one T cell receptor (beta chain) sequence together with its context. Sequencing used immunoSEQ multiplex PCR; TCRdb keeps in-frame clones, though not all of them. The sample records 200,000 or so clones, roughly nine tenths being singletons. The CDR3 totals 15 residues. Germline CDR1 and CDR2: SGHRS and YFSETQ. Germline trimming cut 2 bases from V and 6 bases from J; bases unmatched to any gene: 4. This sample was taken from a study of blood T cell repertoires in COVID-19. On the study more broadly: Spain, Italy and the United States supplied samples that represented acute and convalescent COVID-19.

The V call is TRBV5-1, the J call TRBJ2-2; TRBD1 matches 10 bases. Material for sequencing was peripheral blood. The source is a man aged 70-80 years with active or convalescent COVID-19. The CDR3 bases are TGCGCCAGCAGCTTTGGGACAGGGGCAGCCGGGGAGCTGTTTTTT. This codes for CASSFGTGAAGELFF.